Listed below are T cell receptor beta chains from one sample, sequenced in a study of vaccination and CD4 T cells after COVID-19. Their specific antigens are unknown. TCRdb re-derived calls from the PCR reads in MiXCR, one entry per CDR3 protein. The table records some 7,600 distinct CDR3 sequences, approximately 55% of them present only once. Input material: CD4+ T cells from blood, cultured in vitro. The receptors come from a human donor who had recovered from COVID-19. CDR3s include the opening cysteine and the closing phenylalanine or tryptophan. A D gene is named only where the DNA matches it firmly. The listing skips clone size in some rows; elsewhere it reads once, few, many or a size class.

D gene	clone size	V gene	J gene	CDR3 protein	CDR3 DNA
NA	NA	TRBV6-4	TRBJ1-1	CASRDTNRNTEAFF	TGTGCCAGCAGGGATACTAACAGAAACACTGAAGCTTTCTTT
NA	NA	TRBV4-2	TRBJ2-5	CASSQDRYLQGTQYF	TGTGCCAGCAGCCAAGATCGCTACCTTCAGGGGACCCAGTACTTC
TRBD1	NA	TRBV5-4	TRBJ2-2	CASSAPEGANGQNTGELFF	TGTGCCAGCAGCGCCCCCGAGGGGGCGAATGGCCAAAACACCGGGGAGCTGTTTTTT
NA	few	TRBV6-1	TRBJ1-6	CASSGWPQRDSPLHF	TGTGCCAGCAGTGGGTGGCCCCAGAGAGATTCACCCCTCCACTTT
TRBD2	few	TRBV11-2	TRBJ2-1	CASSSIRDYLFF	TGTGCCAGCAGCTCCATCCGGGACTACCTGTTCTTC
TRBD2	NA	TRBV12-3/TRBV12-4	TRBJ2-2	CASSPTTGTSGGHTGELFF	TGTGCCAGCAGCCCCACCACCGGGACTAGCGGGGGACACACCGGGGAGCTGTTTTTT
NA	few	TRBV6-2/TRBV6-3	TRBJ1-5	CASSRYGGGNQPQHF	TGTGCCAGCAGTCGTTACGGGGGAGGGAATCAGCCCCAGCATTTT
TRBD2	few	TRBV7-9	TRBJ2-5	CASSLAGLDQETQYF	TGTGCCAGCAGCCTAGCGGGACTCGACCAAGAGACCCAGTACTTC
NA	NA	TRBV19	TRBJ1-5	CASSIQGRGSNQPQHF	TGTGCCAGTAGTATCCAGGGAAGGGGTAGCAATCAGCCCCAGCATTTT
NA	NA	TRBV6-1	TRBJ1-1	CASRLGVSNTEAFF	TGTGCCAGCAGGCTGGGGGTCTCGAACACTGAAGCTTTCTTT
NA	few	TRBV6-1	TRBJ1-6	CASSRRPDSPLHF	TGTGCCAGCAGTCGTCGACCGGATTCACCCCTCCACTTT
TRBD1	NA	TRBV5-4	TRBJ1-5	CASSLQGNNQPQHF	TGTGCCAGCAGCTTACAGGGGAACAATCAGCCCCAGCATTTT
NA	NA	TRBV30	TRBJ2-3	CANKGGFGTDTQYF	TGTGCCAACAAGGGGGGTTTTGGCACAGATACGCAGTATTTT
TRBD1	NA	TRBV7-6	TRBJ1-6	CASSIGQANSPLHF	TGTGCCAGCAGCATCGGACAGGCTAATTCACCCCTCCACTTT
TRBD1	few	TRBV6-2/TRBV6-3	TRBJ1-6	CASSFRGRQGSYNSPLHF	TGTGCCAGCAGTTTTAGGGGCAGACAGGGCTCCTATAATTCACCCCTCCACTTT
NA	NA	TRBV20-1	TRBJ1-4	CSARGGPLNEKLFF	TGCAGTGCTAGGGGGGGACCGCTTAATGAAAAACTGTTTTTT
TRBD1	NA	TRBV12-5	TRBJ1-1	CASGSRQGASTEAFF	TGTGCTAGTGGTTCCAGACAGGGGGCGAGCACTGAAGCTTTCTTT
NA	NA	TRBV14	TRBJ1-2	CASSQTAGSGSVYGYTF	TGTGCCAGCAGCCAAACTGCCGGGAGCGGGAGCGTCTATGGCTACACCTTC
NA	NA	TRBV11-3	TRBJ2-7	CASSLVGYEQYF	TGTGCCAGCAGCTTAGTCGGCTACGAGCAGTACTTC
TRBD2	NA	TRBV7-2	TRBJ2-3	CASSLAGGGDTQYF	TGTGCCAGCAGCTTAGCGGGGGGGGGAGATACGCAGTATTTT
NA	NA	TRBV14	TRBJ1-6	CASSQDRGGSPLHF	TGTGCCAGCAGCCAAGATAGGGGGGGTTCACCCCTCCACTTT
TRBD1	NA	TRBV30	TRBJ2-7	CAWGRGPREQYF	TGTGCCTGGGGCAGGGGGCCTCGGGAGCAGTACTTC
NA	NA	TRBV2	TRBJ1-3	CASSNRVLSGNTIYF	TGTGCCAGCAGTAACCGGGTTCTCTCTGGAAACACCATATATTTT
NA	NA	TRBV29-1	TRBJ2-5	CSGLNLPAETQYF	TGCAGCGGACTTAATTTGCCGGCAGAGACCCAGTACTTC
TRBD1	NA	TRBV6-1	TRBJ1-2	CASIPRVGQGVRGYTF	TGTGCCAGCATCCCGAGAGTGGGACAGGGGGTGCGGGGCTACACCTTC
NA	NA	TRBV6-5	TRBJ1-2	CASSYWDEGGGYTF	TGTGCCAGCAGTTACTGGGACGAAGGAGGTGGCTACACCTTC
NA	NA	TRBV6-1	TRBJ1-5	CASDRLLSNQPQHF	TGTGCCAGCGATAGGCTCCTTAGCAATCAGCCCCAGCATTTT
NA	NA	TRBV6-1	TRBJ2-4	CASSLIRGRGGVLAKNIQYF	TGTGCCAGCAGCCTCATCCGCGGCAGGGGCGGGGTGCTAGCCAAAAACATTCAGTACTTC
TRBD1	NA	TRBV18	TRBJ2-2	CASSPGQGNTGELFF	TGTGCCAGCTCCCCGGGACAGGGGAACACCGGGGAGCTGTTTTTT
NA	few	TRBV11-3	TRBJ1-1	CASSSSGWYSTEAFF	TGTGCCAGCAGTTCGTCGGGGTGGTATAGCACTGAAGCTTTCTTT
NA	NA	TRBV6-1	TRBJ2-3	CASRLSRISPTDTQYF	TGTGCCAGCAGATTATCCCGGATCTCCCCCACAGATACGCAGTATTTT
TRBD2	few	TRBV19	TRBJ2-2	CASGPAGATGELFF	TGTGCCAGTGGTCCAGCGGGAGCTACCGGGGAGCTGTTTTTT
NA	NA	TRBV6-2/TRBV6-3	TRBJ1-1	CASSPTIALPSFF	TGTGCCAGCAGCCCCACAATTGCGCTTCCCTCTTTCTTT
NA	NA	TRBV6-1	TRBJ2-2	CASSRGRAGELFF	TGTGCCAGCAGCAGGGGTAGGGCCGGGGAGCTGTTTTTT
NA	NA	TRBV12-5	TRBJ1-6	CASGEQGYNSPLHF	TGTGCTAGTGGTGAGCAGGGCTATAATTCACCCCTCCACTTT
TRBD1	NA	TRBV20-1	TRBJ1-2	CSARAGGGSYGYTF	TGCAGTGCTAGAGCAGGGGGAGGGTCCTATGGCTACACCTTC
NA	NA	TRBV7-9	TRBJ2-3	CASSLGGDSDTQYF	TGTGCCAGCAGCTTAGGGGGCGACTCAGATACGCAGTATTTT
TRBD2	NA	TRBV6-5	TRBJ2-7	CASSYAASGDRAYEQYF	TGTGCCAGCAGTTACGCGGCTAGCGGGGATCGGGCCTACGAGCAGTACTTC
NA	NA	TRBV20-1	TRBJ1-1	CSARGGTEAFF	TGCAGTGCTAGAGGTGGGACTGAAGCTTTCTTT
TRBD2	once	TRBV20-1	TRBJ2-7	CSATSGGSYEQYF	TGCAGTGCTACTAGCGGGGGATCCTACGAGCAGTACTTC
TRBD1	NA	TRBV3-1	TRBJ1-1	CASSQVQGATEAFF	TGTGCCAGCAGCCAGGTCCAGGGGGCCACTGAAGCTTTCTTT
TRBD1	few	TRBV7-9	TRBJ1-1	CASSSIWVQGDTEAFF	TGTGCCAGCAGCTCCATTTGGGTACAGGGGGACACTGAAGCTTTCTTT
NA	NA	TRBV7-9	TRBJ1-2	CASRPHGDSYGYTF	TGTGCCAGCAGGCCCCACGGAGACAGCTATGGCTACACCTTC
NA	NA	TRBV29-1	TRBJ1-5	CSVADGLLGNQPQHF	TGCAGCGTTGCCGACGGACTATTGGGCAATCAGCCCCAGCATTTT
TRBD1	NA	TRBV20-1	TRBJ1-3	CSARGDSIGNTIYF	TGCAGTGCTAGAGGGGACAGCATTGGAAACACCATATATTTT
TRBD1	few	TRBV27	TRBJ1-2	CASSLTGRSGYTF	TGTGCCAGCAGTTTGACAGGGAGATCTGGCTACACCTTC
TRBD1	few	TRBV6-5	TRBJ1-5	CASSYSYPRTGRQPQHF	TGTGCCAGCAGTTACTCCTATCCCCGGACAGGGAGGCAGCCCCAGCATTTT
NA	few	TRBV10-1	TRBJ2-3	CASRERVEDTQYF	TGCGCCAGCAGAGAAAGGGTTGAGGATACGCAGTATTTT